This TCR beta chain was documented in a study of cytomegalovirus exposure and HLA in healthy donors. Study-wide context: T cells numbering around 170 million yielded more than 95 million unique TCR beta sequences in an earlier analysis. In an early release, HLA-typed donors contributed tens of millions of unique TCR sequences.

The germline V gene has CDR1 SGHAT and CDR2 FQNNGV. With 5 bases removed from V and 0 bases from J, the gap between germline ends came to 8 bases. This CDR3 contains 14 residues. This PCR relied on a set of 60 Vbeta primers and 13 Jbeta primers. This table comes from immunoSEQ multiplex PCR, and its TCRdb copy is limited to in-frame clones, with some not included. This sample has under 200,000 clones, with 78% found just once. This clone was picked up one time. Its antigen is unknown. Whole-study findings and limits: As a later analysis showed, a missense DCLRE1C variant was linked to trimming of TCR beta V- and J-genes. Among the sequence variants, a highly shared cluster was likely an artifact of sequencing.

The chain combines TRBV11-2 with TRBJ2-1, with TRBD2 as a possible D gene (6 bases). The source material was PBMCs. This receptor was taken from a woman between 35 and 50 years old in good health and CMV-seropositive. In nucleotides, the CDR3 is TGTGCCAGCAGCGGGGACTTCTCCTACAATGAGCAGTTCTTC. Translating gives CASSGDFSYNEQFF.